This T cell receptor (beta chain) derives from a study of T cell repertoires in cytomegalovirus infection. Study details: Matching HLA type and CMV infection were both indicated by public TCR beta signatures. Study results and limitations: HLA-C-restricted CMV clonotypes gave the most frequent clonotype in two of eight donors. Frequencies of public TCR beta families were cumulated, and this identified carriers of CMV plus the relevant HLA.

This clonotype came up a few times. Its cognate antigen is unknown. V lost 5 bases to trimming and J lost 6 bases, with 22 bases between them. This CDR3 region has 16 residues. Each CDR3 protein is one row after TCRdb ran MiXCR on the reads. The data contain more than 200,000 distinct CDR3 sequences, approximately 9.2% of them singletons. This sequence originates from a human donor in good health (CMV status not recorded). Some clones in this sample may be carry-over from other donors' samples. The sample consisted of PBMCs. The V and J genes are TRBV12-3 or TRBV12-4 and TRBJ1-2; the D is unclear. The CDR3 sequence: CASSQWGTRGEDGYTF. The CDR3 DNA is TGTGCCAGCAGTCAGTGGGGTACCCGGGGAGAGGATGGCTACACCTTC.